This paragraph reports one T cell receptor (beta chain). This clone was seen a handful of times. The target of this receptor is not known. Base-call qualities are not available, and no considerably larger clone is one nucleotide away. Read against the paper, the sample's time point label means: baseline before first vaccination. Vaccinee samples were obtained from the UK trials COV001 and COV002, which included a single-blind randomized controlled phase 2/3 trial of AZD1222 (ChAdOx1 nCoV-19) in healthy adults. Trial participant PBMC samples were collected at day 0 and day 28 after the second dose for TCRbeta chain sequencing. The data were obtained in a study of T cell responses to AZD1222 COVID-19 vaccine listed by TCRdb under 2021. Broadly, across the study: AZD1222 recipients given second doses at about 4 weeks or at about 12 weeks were pooled, since spike-specific TCR depth and breadth were not found to differ between the two schedules. Trial participants were enrolled into age subgroups of 18-55, 56-69 and 70-plus years, which contained approximately 150, 30 and 60 TCR-sequenced participants, respectively. TCR sequencing was performed for fewer than 250 trial participants, of whom 200 to 210 were given two doses of AZD1222 and some 25 were given two doses of MenACWY control vaccine. General conclusions and limits of the study: A significant rise in spike-specific TCR breadth and depth was observed after two AZD1222 doses relative to day 0 and relative to MenACWY recipients. Participants were mostly white British and included more females than males, and it was suggested by the authors that clonal diversity may have been underestimated. The vaccine-associated CD4 TCRs covered the entire spike protein, and the dominant responses fell in regions 160-218 and 743-854. Because no day 14 peak-response samples were available, the repertoires could be characterized only after the peak T cell response. The 56-69-year group was small, and its depth increase did not reach significance, likely because of low power. Conclusions about previously exposed vaccinees were limited because only a handful of AZD1222 recipients were SARS-CoV-2 seropositive at baseline. Nearly half of unique spike-specific TCRs reportedly recognized epitopes outside regions mutated in the B.1.351 and B.1.1.7 variants.

The CDR3 regions of human TCRbeta chains were subjected to immunosequencing. The study's processing was this. Repertoire TCRs were checked for matches against a reference library of SARS-CoV-2-specific TCRs that had been generated using the MIRA antigen-specificity platform. Breadth was defined as the fraction of unique TCRs that were SARS-CoV-2-associated, and depth was defined as the fraction of total T cells that were SARS-CoV-2-associated. Each spike-specific TCR was assigned to its reactive spike region and to a CD4 or CD8 class using the MIRA data. Log10-transformed breadth and depth values were compared by one-way ANOVA with Sidak's multiple comparisons tests. This immuneACCESS table, as held by TCRdb, lists in-frame sequences with V and J called but not all clones. Of the missing ones, under half trace to an unresolved V gene in checked studies; the others have no known cause. Clone size and the V and J calls come from that table; the DNA yielded D and trimming. The sample profile shows under 150,000 clones; about nine tenths of them were found once. The ten largest clonotypes hold about 15% of the sample.

CDR1 and CDR2 are drawn from the germline V gene (reference sequence): SEHNR, FQNEAQ. V is cut by 1 base and J by 2 bases, and the space between the germline ends is 11 bases. The CDR3 runs 15 amino acids, cysteine and phenylalanine included. The retained sequence is limited to the CDR3, 45 bases, with the frame set at the first base. This chain joins TRBV7-9 to TRBJ1-2; the D segment could be TRBD1, given 5 matching bases. The starting material was peripheral blood, obtained on day 0 of AZD1222 vaccination. This TCR derives from an adult in good health. The CDR3 has the sequence CASSLGSAGNYGYTF. The DNA reads TGTGCCAGCAGCTTAGGTTCGGCAGGGAACTATGGCTACACCTTC.